This TCR beta chain was sequenced during a study of cytomegalovirus exposure and HLA in healthy donors. For the study at large: Clustering assigned about 80% of the approximately 400 genotyped donors to the Caucasian-associated ancestry cluster.

CDR1 is MNHEY, CDR2 SVGAGI, per germline. With 0 bases clipped from V and 7 bases from J, the junction kept 10 bases outside the gene matches. The CDR3 sequence is 16 residues long. Vbeta (60) and Jbeta (13) primers were used in the PCR. TCRdb keeps only in-frame clones here, not all; method: immunoSEQ multiplex PCR. This table holds under 200,000 clones, 84% found once. The receptor comes from a boy between 2 and 10 years old in good health and CMV-seronegative. The chain recombines TRBV6-5 with TRBJ2-7; 9 nucleotides match TRBD1. The specimen sequenced was PBMCs. The CDR3 nucleotides are TGTGCCAGCAGTTACTCTCCGGGACAGGGAAGAAGGGAGCAGTACTTC. As protein: CASSYSPGQGRREQYF.